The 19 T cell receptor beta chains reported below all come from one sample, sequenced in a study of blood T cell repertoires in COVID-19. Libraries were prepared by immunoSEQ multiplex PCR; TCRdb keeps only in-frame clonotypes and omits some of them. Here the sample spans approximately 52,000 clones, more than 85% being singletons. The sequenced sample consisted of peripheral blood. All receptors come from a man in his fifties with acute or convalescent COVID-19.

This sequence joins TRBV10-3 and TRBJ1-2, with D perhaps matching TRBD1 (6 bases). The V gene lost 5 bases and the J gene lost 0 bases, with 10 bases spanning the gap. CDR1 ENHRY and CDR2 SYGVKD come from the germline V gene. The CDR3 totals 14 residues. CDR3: CAISSGASNYGYTF. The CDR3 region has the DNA TGTGCCATCAGTTCAGGGGCTTCTAACTATGGCTACACCTTC.

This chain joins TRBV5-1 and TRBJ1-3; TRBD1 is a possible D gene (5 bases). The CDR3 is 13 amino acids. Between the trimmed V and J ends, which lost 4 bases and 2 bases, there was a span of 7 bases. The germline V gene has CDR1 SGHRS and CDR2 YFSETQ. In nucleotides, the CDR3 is TGCGCCAGCAGCCTGACAGCTGGAAACACCATATATTTT. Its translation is CASSLTAGNTIYF.

CDR3 residues: CATSSGGTYEQYF. The CDR3 bases are TGTGCCACCAGCAGCGGGGGGACCTACGAGCAGTACTTC. The chain employs TRBV24-1 and TRBJ2-7; 9 positions match TRBD2. Germline V gene data show CDR1 as KGHDR and CDR2 as SFDVKD. The junction had 2 bases not matched to a gene; V was cut back by 7 bases and J by 2 bases. The CDR3 is 13 amino acids.

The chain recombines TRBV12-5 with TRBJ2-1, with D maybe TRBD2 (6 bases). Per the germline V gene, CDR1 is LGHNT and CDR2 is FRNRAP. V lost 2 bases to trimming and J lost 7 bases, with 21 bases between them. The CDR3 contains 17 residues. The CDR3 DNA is TGTGCTAGTGGTTTGAGAGTCTGGGACTCATCTCGGAATGAGCAGTTCTTC. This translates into CASGLRVWDSSRNEQFF.

The CDR3 reads CASSYSGRAYF. DNA for the CDR3: TGTGCCAGCAGTTACTCCGGGCGGGCATACTTC. V gene TRBV6-5 combines with J gene TRBJ2-7; TRBD2 might be the D (5 bases). Germline assignment: CDR1 MNHEY and CDR2 SVGAGI. V was pared by 0 bases and J by 13 bases, with 10 bases between. CDR3 size: 11 residues.

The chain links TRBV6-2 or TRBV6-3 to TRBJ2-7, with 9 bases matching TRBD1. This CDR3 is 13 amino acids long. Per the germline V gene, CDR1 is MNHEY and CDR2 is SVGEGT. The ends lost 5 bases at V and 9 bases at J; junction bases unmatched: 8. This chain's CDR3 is CASSPNADRGQYF. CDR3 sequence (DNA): TGTGCCAGCAGTCCGAACGCGGACAGGGGGCAGTACTTC.

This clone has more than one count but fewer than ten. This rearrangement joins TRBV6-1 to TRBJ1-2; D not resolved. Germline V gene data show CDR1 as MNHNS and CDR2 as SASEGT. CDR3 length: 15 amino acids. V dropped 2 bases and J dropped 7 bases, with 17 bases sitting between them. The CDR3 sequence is CASSELDKPYVGYTF. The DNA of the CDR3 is TGTGCCAGCAGTGAATTAGACAAGCCCTATGTTGGCTACACCTTC.

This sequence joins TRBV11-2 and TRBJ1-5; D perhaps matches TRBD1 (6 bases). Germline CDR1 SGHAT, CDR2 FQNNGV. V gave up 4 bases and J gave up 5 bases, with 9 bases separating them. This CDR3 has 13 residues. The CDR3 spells CASSSNRDQPQHF. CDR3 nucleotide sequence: TGTGCCAGCAGCTCAAACAGGGATCAGCCCCAGCATTTT.

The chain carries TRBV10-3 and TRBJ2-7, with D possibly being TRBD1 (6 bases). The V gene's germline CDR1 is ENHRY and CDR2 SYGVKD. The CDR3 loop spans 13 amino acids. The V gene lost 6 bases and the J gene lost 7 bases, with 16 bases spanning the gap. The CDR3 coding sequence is TGTGCCATCAGAAGGACAGCATCTTGGGAGCAGTACTTC. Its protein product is CAIRRTASWEQYF.

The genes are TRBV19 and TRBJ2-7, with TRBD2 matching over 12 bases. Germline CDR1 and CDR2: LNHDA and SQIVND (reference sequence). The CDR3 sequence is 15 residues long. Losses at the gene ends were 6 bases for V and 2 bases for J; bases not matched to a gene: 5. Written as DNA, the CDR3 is TGTGCCAGTAGCATCGGACTAGCGGGACCCTACGAGCAGTACTTC. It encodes CASSIGLAGPYEQYF.

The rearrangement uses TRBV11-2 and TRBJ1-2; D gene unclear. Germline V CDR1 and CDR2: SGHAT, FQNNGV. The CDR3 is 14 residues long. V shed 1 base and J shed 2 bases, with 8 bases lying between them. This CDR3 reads CASSLVSGNYGYTF. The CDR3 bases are TGTGCCAGCAGCTTAGTGTCAGGAAACTATGGCTACACCTTC. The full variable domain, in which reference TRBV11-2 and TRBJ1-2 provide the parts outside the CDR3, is EAGVAQSPRYKIIEKRQSVAFWCNPISGHATLYWYQQILGQGPKLLIQFQNNGVVDDSQLPKDRFSAERLKGVDSTLKIQPAKLEDSAVYLCASSLVSGNYGYTFGSGTRLTVV.

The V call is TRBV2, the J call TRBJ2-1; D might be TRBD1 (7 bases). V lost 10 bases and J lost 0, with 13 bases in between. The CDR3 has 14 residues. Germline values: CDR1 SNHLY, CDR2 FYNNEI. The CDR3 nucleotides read TGTGCCACCAACAGGGGAGGCTCCTACAATGAGCAGTTCTTC. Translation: CATNRGGSYNEQFF.

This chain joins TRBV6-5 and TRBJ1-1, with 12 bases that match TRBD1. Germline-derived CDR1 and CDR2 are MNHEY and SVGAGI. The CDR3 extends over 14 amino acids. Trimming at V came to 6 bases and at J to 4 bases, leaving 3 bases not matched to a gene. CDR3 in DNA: TGTGCCAGCAGAGGGACAGGGGGCGGCACTGAAGCTTTCTTT. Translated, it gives CASRGTGGGTEAFF.

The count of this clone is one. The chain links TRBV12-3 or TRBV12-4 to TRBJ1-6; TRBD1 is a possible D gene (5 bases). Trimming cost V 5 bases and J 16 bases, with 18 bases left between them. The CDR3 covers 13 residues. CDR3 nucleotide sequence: TGTGCCAGCAGTCGATCGCTCAGGGATCGACTCCACTTT. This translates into CASSRSLRDRLHF.

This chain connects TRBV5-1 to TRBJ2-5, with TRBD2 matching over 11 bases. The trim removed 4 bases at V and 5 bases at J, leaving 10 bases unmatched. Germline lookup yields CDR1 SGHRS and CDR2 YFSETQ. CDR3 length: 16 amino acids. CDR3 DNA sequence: TGCGCCAGCAGCCTTATAGCGGGGGGGACCACTGAGACCCAGTACTTC. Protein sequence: CASSLIAGGTTETQYF.

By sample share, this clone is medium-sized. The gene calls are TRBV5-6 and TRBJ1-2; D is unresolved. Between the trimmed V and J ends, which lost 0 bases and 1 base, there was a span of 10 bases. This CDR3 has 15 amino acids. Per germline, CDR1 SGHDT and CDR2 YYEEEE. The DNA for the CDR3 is TGTGCCAGCAGCTTGGTGGCAGGTTATAACTATGGCTACACCTTC. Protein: CASSLVAGYNYGYTF.

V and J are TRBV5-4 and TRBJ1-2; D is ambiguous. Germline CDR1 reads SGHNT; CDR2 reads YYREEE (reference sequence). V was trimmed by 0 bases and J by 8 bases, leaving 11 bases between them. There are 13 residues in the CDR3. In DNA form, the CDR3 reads TGTGCCAGCAGCTTGGATGCGGGAGAAGGCTACACCTTC. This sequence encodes CASSLDAGEGYTF.

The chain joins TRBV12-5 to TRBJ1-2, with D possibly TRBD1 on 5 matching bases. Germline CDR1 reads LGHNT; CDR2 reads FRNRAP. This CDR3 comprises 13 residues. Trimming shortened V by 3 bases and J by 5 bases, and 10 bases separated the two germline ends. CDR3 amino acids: CASGFDRKYGYTF. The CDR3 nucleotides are TGTGCTAGTGGTTTCGACAGAAAGTATGGCTACACCTTC. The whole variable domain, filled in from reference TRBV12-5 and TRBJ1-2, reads DARVTQTPRHKVTEMGQEVTMRCQPILGHNTVFWYRQTMMQGLELLAYFRNRAPLDDSGMPKDRFSAEMPDATLATLKIQPSEPRDSAVYFCASGFDRKYGYTFGSGTRLTVV.

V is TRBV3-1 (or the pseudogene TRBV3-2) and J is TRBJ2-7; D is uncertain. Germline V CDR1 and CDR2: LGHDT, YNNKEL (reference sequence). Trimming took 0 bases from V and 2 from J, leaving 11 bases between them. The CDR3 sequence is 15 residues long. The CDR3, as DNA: TGTGCCAGCAGCCAAGAGGCCCTTCCCCCCTACGAGCAGTACTTC. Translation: CASSQEALPPYEQYF.